This T cell receptor beta chain was captured by sequencing in a study of cytomegalovirus exposure and HLA in healthy donors. Study-level information: Within the Caucasian-associated ancestry cluster were 81% of the approximately 400 genotyped donors.

Study-level findings and limits: In an earlier analysis, in 540 or so donors, most V segments appeared productive either ~87% or ~30% of the time. Upon later analysis, HLA-associated TCR beta chains proved more clonally expanded than other, equally common chains. The study recorded 150 to 200 TCR beta chains that were cytomegalovirus-associated.

With regard to this clone: Its antigen remains unknown.

V gave up 6 bases and J gave up 8 bases, with 14 bases separating them. Germline assignment: CDR1 MDHEN and CDR2 SYDVKM. CDR3 size: 12 residues. A multiplex PCR was run with 60 Vbeta primers and 13 Jbeta primers. Using immunoSEQ multiplex PCR, the repertoire was profiled, and TCRdb retains in-frame clones only, with some absent. The sample has 200,000 to 250,000 clones; around four fifths are singletons. The rearrangement uses TRBV28 and TRBJ2-7; D perhaps matches TRBD1 (6 bases). The sample taken for sequencing was PBMCs. The receptor comes from a man aged 45 to 65 in good health and CMV-seronegative. CDR3: CASSPQGYKQYF. The CDR3 DNA is TGTGCCAGCAGCCCTCAGGGGTACAAGCAGTACTTC.